These 9 T cell receptor beta chains were all obtained from the same sample, sequenced in a study of blood T cell repertoires in COVID-19. The table came from immunoSEQ multiplex PCR; TCRdb's copy has only in-frame clones and leaves some out. The repertoire has about 140,000 clones, around 84% of them found once; the top ten carry over 8%. Sequencing was carried out using peripheral blood. All receptors come from a woman in her fifties or sixties with acute or convalescent COVID-19.

This chain connects TRBV5-1 to TRBJ2-1; tentative D call: TRBD1 (6 bases). Between the trimmed V and J ends, which lost 0 bases and 7 bases, there was a span of 14 bases. CDR3 length: 15 amino acids. CDR1 is SGHRS, CDR2 YFSETQ, per germline. The CDR3: CASSLAGQGTNEQFF. The CDR3 bases are TGCGCCAGCAGCTTGGCCGGCCAGGGGACGAATGAGCAGTTCTTC.

J is TRBJ2-7 and V is TRBV30; perhaps TRBD1 as D (6 bases). This CDR3 is built from 13 residues. Between the trimmed V and J ends, which lost 3 bases and 7 bases, there was a span of 16 bases. Germline V gene lookup returns CDR1 GTSNPN and CDR2 SVGIG (reference sequence). This CDR3 is CAWSQGLWREQYF. CDR3 DNA sequence: TGTGCCTGGAGCCAGGGGCTTTGGAGAGAGCAGTACTTC.

The rearrangement uses TRBV4-3 and TRBJ2-7; 7 bases match TRBD1. The CDR3 is 14 amino acids. Trimming took 3 bases from V and 2 from J; bases not matched to a gene: 4. Germline CDR1 LGHNA, CDR2 YSLEER. CDR3 region: CASSQGTDTYEQYF. The CDR3 DNA is TGCGCCAGCAGCCAGGGGACAGATACCTACGAGCAGTACTTC.

The chain uses TRBV6-1 and TRBJ2-2; TRBD1 matches 11 bases. The CDR3 is 20 residues long. CDR1 is MNHNS, CDR2 SASEGT, per germline. Unmatched junction bases numbered 17, after V lost 4 bases and J lost 4 bases. The CDR3 DNA sequence: TGTGCCAGCAGTGTTACCGGGACAGGGGGAATTACAGATTTCACCGGGGAGCTGTTTTTT. Translated, it gives CASSVTGTGGITDFTGELFF.

V gene TRBV7-3 combines with J gene TRBJ2-7; 12 bases map to TRBD2. There are 15 residues in the CDR3. Germline V CDR1 and CDR2: SGHTA, FQGTGA. Losses at the gene ends were 5 bases for V and 5 bases for J; bases not matched to a gene: 7. CDR3 protein: CASSKGLAGSDEQYF. Written as DNA, the CDR3 is TGTGCCAGCAGCAAAGGACTAGCGGGGTCGGACGAGCAGTACTTC.

This chain links TRBV10-2 with TRBJ1-6; possibly TRBD1 for D (5 bases). The germline gives CDR1 WSHSY, CDR2 SAAADI. The length of the CDR3 is 15 residues. Deletions cut 6 bases from V and 5 bases from J, with 14 bases between. CDR3: CASSYNRRDNSPLHF. The CDR3 bases are TGCGCCAGCAGCTACAACAGGAGGGATAATTCACCCCTCCACTTT.

The chain uses TRBV11-3 and TRBJ2-7, with D possibly TRBD1 on 6 matching bases. The CDR3 loop spans 14 amino acids. Trimming took 3 bases from V and 6 from J, leaving 15 bases between them. CDR1 and CDR2 (germline): SGHNT, YENEEA. CDR3 bases: TGTGCCAGCAGCTTCGGACAGTACCCCTCCGAGCAGTACTTC. Translating gives CASSFGQYPSEQYF.

The chain is built from TRBV19 and TRBJ2-3; possible D gene TRBD1, 6 bases. With 7 bases removed from V and 3 bases from J, the gap between germline ends came to 17 bases. Germline CDR1 is LNHDA and CDR2 is SQIVND (reference sequence). The CDR3 covers 15 residues. The CDR3 is CASTVGAARTDTQYF. CDR3 bases: TGTGCCAGTACGGTGGGGGCGGCTCGGACAGATACGCAGTATTTT.

This chain connects TRBV4-3 to TRBJ1-3; D is undetermined. From germline, CDR1 is LGHNA and CDR2 YSLEER. The CDR3 sequence is 19 residues long. V shed 1 base and J shed 0 bases, with 19 bases lying between them. CDR3 sequence reads: CASSQGMTRTHSSGNTIYF. The CDR3 coding sequence is TGCGCCAGCAGCCAAGGTATGACGCGGACTCATAGCTCTGGAAACACCATATATTTT.